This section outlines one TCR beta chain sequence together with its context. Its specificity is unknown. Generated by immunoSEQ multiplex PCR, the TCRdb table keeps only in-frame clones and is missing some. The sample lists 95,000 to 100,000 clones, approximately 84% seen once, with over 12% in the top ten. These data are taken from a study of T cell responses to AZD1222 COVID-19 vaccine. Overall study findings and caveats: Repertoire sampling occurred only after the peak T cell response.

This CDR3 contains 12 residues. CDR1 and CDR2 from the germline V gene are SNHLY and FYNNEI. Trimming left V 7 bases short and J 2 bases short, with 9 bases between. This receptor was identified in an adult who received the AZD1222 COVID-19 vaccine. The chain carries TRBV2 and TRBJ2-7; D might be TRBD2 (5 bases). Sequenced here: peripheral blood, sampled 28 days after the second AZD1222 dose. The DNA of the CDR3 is TGTGCCAGCAATGAGGGCCCCTACGAGCAGTACTTC. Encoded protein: CASNEGPYEQYF.